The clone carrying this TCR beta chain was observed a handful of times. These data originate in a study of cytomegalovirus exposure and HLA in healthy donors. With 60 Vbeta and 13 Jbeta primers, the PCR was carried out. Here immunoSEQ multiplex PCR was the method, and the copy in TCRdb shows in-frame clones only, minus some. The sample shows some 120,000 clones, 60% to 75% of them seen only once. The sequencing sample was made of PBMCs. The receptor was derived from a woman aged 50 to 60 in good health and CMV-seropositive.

The DNA of the CDR3 is TGTGCCAGCAGCCCTCGGGGGAGAGACGAAAAACTGTTTTTT. The encoded protein is CASSPRGRDEKLFF. V usage is TRBV5-6 and J usage is TRBJ1-4; weak D call: TRBD1 (5 bases). V lost 4 bases, J lost 8 bases, and 15 bases lay in between. There are 14 residues in the CDR3. CDR1 is SGHDT, CDR2 YYEEEE, per germline. Full variable domain (missing parts from reference TRBV5-6 and TRBJ1-4): DAGVTQSPTHLIKTRGQQVTLRCSPKSGHDTVSWYQQALGQGPQFIFQYYEEEERQRGNFPDRFSGHQFPNYSSELNVNALLLGDSALYLCASSPRGRDEKLFFGSGTQLSVL.